The 24 T cell receptor beta chains below all came from one sample that was sequenced in a study of T cells after somatic rescue of genetic block. Clones were sequenced by immunoSEQ multiplex PCR, and TCRdb holds only the in-frame ones, with some missing. The sample consists of 65,000 to 70,000 clones, 85% to 95% of them appearing once. The sequenced sample was peripheral blood mononuclear cells (PBMCs). The source of these receptors is a man between 40 and 49 years old.

V gene TRBV5-5 combines with J gene TRBJ2-3, with TRBD1 identical over 7 bases. From germline, CDR1 is SGHKS and CDR2 YYEKEE (reference sequence). This CDR3 contains 16 residues. Trimming at V came to 4 bases and at J to 1 base, leaving 9 bases not matched to a gene. CDR3 coding DNA: TGTGCCAGCAGCGTAAGACAGGGCTCGGGCACAGATACGCAGTATTTT. Amino acids: CASSVRQGSGTDTQYF.

V and J are TRBV15 and TRBJ1-5, with D unresolved. Germline values: CDR1 LNHNV, CDR2 YYDKDF (reference sequence). With 1 base removed from V and 10 bases from J, the gap between germline ends came to 11 bases. CDR3 size: 13 residues. Written as DNA, the CDR3 is TGTGCCACCAGCAGAGTAGGGCAGGAACCCCAGCATTTT. Translation: CATSRVGQEPQHF.

V is TRBV7-9 and J is TRBJ2-2; TRBD1 matches 10 bases. This CDR3 has 17 residues. CDR1 is SEHNR, CDR2 FQNEAQ, per germline (reference sequence). V gave up 1 base and J gave up 3 bases; unmatched junction bases: 5. The CDR3 loop is CASSLGGQGPHTGELFF. The DNA for the CDR3 is TGTGCCAGCAGCTTAGGGGGACAGGGGCCCCACACCGGGGAGCTGTTTTTT.

The chain combines TRBV10-1 with TRBJ2-1; D is perhaps TRBD1 (6 bases). Germline lookup yields CDR1 WNHNN and CDR2 SYGVQD (reference sequence). The CDR3 length is 14 residues. Trimming removed 5 bases from V and 4 bases from J, with 12 bases in between. Written as DNA, the CDR3 is TGCGCCAGCAGTCGGGCAGGGGAATACAATGAGCAGTTCTTC. Amino acids: CASSRAGEYNEQFF.

The chain carries TRBV6-5 and TRBJ2-1, with D uncertain. The CDR3 spans 14 residues. Trimming removed 10 bases at V and 4 bases at J, with 17 bases between. The germline V gene has CDR1 MNHEY and CDR2 SVGAGI. This CDR3 reads CATVVDGNYNEQFF. CDR3 DNA sequence: TGTGCCACCGTTGTAGATGGGAATTACAATGAGCAGTTCTTC.

The chain combines TRBV6-1 with TRBJ2-7; the D is unclear. The CDR3 loop spans 11 amino acids. Trimming shortened V by 6 bases and J by 3 bases, and 6 bases separated the two germline ends. Germline-derived CDR1 and CDR2 are MNHNS and SASEGT. CDR3 coding DNA: TGTGCCAGCAGGGAGAACTACGAGCAGTACTTC. This translates into CASRENYEQYF.

The genes are TRBV5-1 and TRBJ2-1; 12 nucleotides agree with TRBD2. Germline V CDR1 and CDR2: SGHRS, YFSETQ. The CDR3 sequence is 17 residues long. V lost 0 bases and J lost 8; bases outside the gene matches: 9. The CDR3 sequence is CASSLGGGTSGFHEQFF. The CDR3 bases are TGCGCCAGCAGCTTGGGGGGCGGGACTAGCGGGTTCCATGAGCAGTTCTTC.

This clone has only a few counts. J is TRBJ2-1 and V is TRBV5-6; 7 bases line up with TRBD2. Germline CDR1 reads SGHDT; CDR2 reads YYEEEE. The CDR3 totals 13 residues. The J segment lost 9 bases and the V segment lost 2 bases, leaving 5 bases of the junction unmatched. The CDR3, as DNA: TGTGCCAGCAGCTTTGGGGGGGTGGCTGAGCAGTTCTTC. This codes for CASSFGGVAEQFF.

V usage is TRBV11-2 and J usage is TRBJ2-7, with D tentatively TRBD1 (6 bases). Germline CDR1 SGHAT, CDR2 FQNNGV. V lost 5 bases and J 1 base, leaving 15 bases between the germline ends. The CDR3 has 15 amino acids. In DNA form, the CDR3 reads TGTGCCAGCAGCCCCCGACAGGTCTCATCCTACGAGCAGTACTTC. It yields the protein CASSPRQVSSYEQYF.

The chain combines TRBV18 with TRBJ1-1; D is unclear. The ends were cut back, 1 base at V and 1 base at J, with 10 bases in the middle. There are 15 residues in the CDR3. CDR1 is KGHSH, CDR2 LQKENI, per germline. The CDR3 region is CASSPQAVGNTEAFF. In DNA form, the CDR3 reads TGTGCCAGCTCACCACAGGCAGTGGGGAACACTGAAGCTTTCTTT.

The gene calls are TRBV6-5 and TRBJ2-7, with D perhaps TRBD2 (7 bases). The CDR3 sequence is 15 residues long. Germline assignment: CDR1 MNHEY and CDR2 SVGAGI. The V gene lost 6 bases and the J gene lost 3 bases, with 18 bases spanning the gap. Here the CDR3 reads CASSPGLGGIYEQYF. The CDR3 DNA reads as TGTGCCAGCAGCCCCGGACTAGGGGGTATCTACGAGCAGTACTTC.

The CDR3 DNA follows: TGTGCCAGCACTGACCTTTGGGCTAGCGGGGGTTCGAGCTCCTACGAGCAGTACTTC. Protein product: CASTDLWASGGSSSYEQYF. The V gene is TRBV6-1, the J gene TRBJ2-7; TRBD2 agrees at 10 bases. Germline V gene sequence: CDR1 MNHNS, CDR2 SASEGT. Germline trimming cut 7 bases from V and 0 bases from J; bases unmatched to any gene: 18. CDR3 size: 19 residues.

This clone was picked up one time. The V gene is TRBV15, the J gene TRBJ2-1, with a possible D match to TRBD1 (6 bases). The CDR3 totals 15 residues. V dropped 0 bases and J dropped 9 bases, with 15 bases sitting between them. Germline loops: CDR1 LNHNV, CDR2 YYDKDF (reference sequence). DNA for the CDR3: TGTGCCACCAGCAGAGATCGGGCAGGGGCGGGTGAGCAGTTCTTC. Amino acid sequence: CATSRDRAGAGEQFF.

This chain links TRBV6-5 with TRBJ1-4, with 7 bases aligning to TRBD1. Per the germline V gene, CDR1 is MNHEY and CDR2 is SVGAGI. CDR3 length equals 15 residues. The V and J ends lost 0 bases and 6 bases, in that order; junction bases with no gene match: 4. Written as DNA, the CDR3 is TGTGCCAGCAGTTACTCGGGCGACAGGGATGAAAAACTGTTTTTT. Amino acids: CASSYSGDRDEKLFF.

The chain carries TRBV19 and TRBJ1-1, with 8 bases aligning to TRBD1. The V segment lost 4 bases and the J segment 1 base; nucleotides outside the gene matches: 8. This CDR3 is 16 amino acids long. Germline V gene data show CDR1 as LNHDA and CDR2 as SQIVND (reference sequence). CDR3 DNA: TGTGCCAGTAGTAACCAGGGGGCTCTGCGGAACACTGAAGCTTTCTTT. Protein: CASSNQGALRNTEAFF.

This chain uses TRBV4-3 with TRBJ2-2, with TRBD2 matching 7 bases. There are 16 residues in the CDR3. After removal of 1 base from V and 3 bases from J, the junction contained 5 bases not matched to a gene. Germline CDR1 and CDR2: LGHNA and YSLEER. CDR3 in amino acids: CASSQAPAGYTGELFF. The CDR3 DNA sequence: TGCGCCAGCAGCCAAGCTCCAGCGGGGTACACCGGGGAGCTGTTTTTT.

The chain carries TRBV5-1 and TRBJ2-5; 9 bases fit TRBD1. The CDR3 sequence is 15 residues long. Unmatched junction bases numbered 7, after V lost 4 bases and J lost 3 bases. The germline V gene has CDR1 SGHRS and CDR2 YFSETQ. The CDR3 loop reads CASSAAGTGKETQYF. Here the CDR3 DNA reads TGCGCCAGCAGCGCTGCCGGGACAGGGAAAGAGACCCAGTACTTC.

The rearrangement joins TRBV7-9 to TRBJ2-1; 7 bases fit TRBD2. This CDR3 comprises 13 residues. Losses at the gene ends were 8 bases for V and 5 bases for J; bases not matched to a gene: 6. CDR1 is SEHNR, CDR2 FQNEAQ, per germline (reference sequence). Written as DNA, the CDR3 is TGTGCCAGCCTCCTAGCGGCAGACAATGAGCAGTTCTTC. This translates into CASLLAADNEQFF.

The gene calls are TRBV9 and TRBJ2-5; D is uncertain. V was clipped by 1 base and J by 5 bases, with 15 bases between them. This CDR3 comprises 15 residues. Germline assignment: CDR1 SGDLS and CDR2 YYNGEE. CDR3 protein: CASSVNLGSHETQYF. The CDR3 DNA reads as TGTGCCAGCAGCGTAAACTTGGGCAGCCACGAGACCCAGTACTTC.

The chain joins TRBV7-2 to TRBJ2-1, with a tentative D call TRBD2 (5 bases). Trimming removed 3 bases from V and 10 bases from J, with 10 bases in between. This CDR3 has 12 residues. In germline, CDR1 is SGHTA, CDR2 FQGNSA. CDR3: CASSFRTGEQFF. CDR3 DNA: TGTGCCAGCAGCTTCCGGACTGGGGAGCAGTTCTTC.

The rearrangement links TRBV7-9 to TRBJ1-1; no reliable D call. From germline, CDR1 is SEHNR and CDR2 FQNEAQ (reference sequence). The CDR3 spans 13 residues. Between the trimmed V and J ends, which lost 2 bases and 1 base, there was a span of 5 bases. CDR3 loop: CASSLIKNTEAFF. The CDR3 DNA sequence: TGTGCCAGCAGCTTAATCAAGAACACTGAAGCTTTCTTT.

The V call is TRBV6-5, the J call TRBJ1-4; the match to TRBD1 covers 10 bases. From germline, CDR1 is MNHEY and CDR2 SVGAGI. This CDR3 region has 15 residues. The J segment lost 7 bases and the V segment lost 4 bases, leaving 6 bases of the junction unmatched. CDR3 region: CASSSRQGAVEKLFF. The DNA of the CDR3 is TGTGCCAGCAGTTCCCGACAGGGGGCGGTTGAAAAACTGTTTTTT.

The V gene is TRBV9, the J gene TRBJ2-7; TRBD1 agrees at 7 bases. The V gene's germline CDR1 is SGDLS and CDR2 YYNGEE. V gave up 0 bases and J gave up 1 base; unmatched junction bases: 4. CDR3 size: 15 residues. Here the CDR3 reads CASSVAQGQSYEQYF. The CDR3 nucleotides are TGTGCCAGCAGCGTAGCCCAGGGACAGTCCTACGAGCAGTACTTC.

J is TRBJ2-5 and V is TRBV5-1; the match to TRBD2 covers 7 bases. The end of the DNA is better explained by TRBJ2-7, so the J call may be wrong. Per the germline V gene, CDR1 is SGHRS and CDR2 is YFSETQ. The CDR3 length is 16 residues. The CDR3, as DNA: TGCGCCAGCAGCCCTCGGGGGGATTATGATCCCTACGAGCAGTACTTC. This codes for CASSPRGDYDPYEQYF.